This T cell receptor beta chain appears in the sequencing data of a study of cytomegalovirus exposure and HLA in healthy donors. This PCR relied on a set of 60 Vbeta primers and 13 Jbeta primers. Produced via immunoSEQ multiplex PCR; TCRdb's table is partial and in-frame only. This table holds 200,000 or so clones, less than 90% found once. As for this clone: The antigen remains unidentified.

Trimming left V 4 bases short and J 6 bases short, with 9 bases between. Germline CDR1 is SEHNR and CDR2 is FQNEAQ (reference sequence). This CDR3 is 13 amino acids long. Whole-study findings and limits: A later analysis linked a missense DCLRE1C variant to TCR beta V- and J-gene trimming. The presence/absence work took it that sequencing depth was about the same across donors. In vitro assays verified that a few CMV-associated chains recognized CMV antigens specifically. Cytomegalovirus association was assigned to more than 150 TCR beta chains.

V is TRBV7-9 and J is TRBJ2-2, with a possible D match to TRBD1 (5 bases). The clonotype originates from a girl under three years old in good health and CMV-seronegative. The material sequenced was PBMCs. The CDR3 DNA reads TGTGCCAGCAGCTCCAGGGTCCCCGGGGAGCTGTTTTTT. Translation: CASSSRVPGELFF. The full variable domain, completed using reference TRBV7-9 and TRBJ2-2, is DTGVSQNPRHKITKRGQNVTFRCDPISEHNRLYWYRQTLGQGPEFLTYFQNEAQLEKSRLLSDRFSAERPKGSFSTLEIQRTEQGDSAMYLCASSSRVPGELFFGEGSRLTVL.